Shown below are 6 T cell receptor beta chains from a single sample sequenced in a study of T cells in Graves' hyperthyroidism and ophthalmopathy. From RNA transcripts, TCR beta CDR3 regions were amplified. When the TCR CDR3 underwent first-round RT-PCR, the HTBI primer set was used. TCRdb independently ran MiXCR on the multiplex PCR reads; one entry per CDR3 protein. The repertoire holds hundreds of thousands of distinct CDR3 sequences, with approximately 15% as singletons. The source material was blood. These receptors originate from a woman aged 18 to 35 with Graves' hyperthyroidism.

The rearrangement joins TRBV6-5 to TRBJ1-1; unclear D gene. V was clipped by 2 bases and J by 1 base, with 5 bases between them. Germline values: CDR1 MNHEY, CDR2 SVGAGI. CDR3 length: 13 residues. CDR3 in DNA: TGTGCCAGCAGTTACGAGTGGAACACTGAAGCTTTCTTT. Its protein product is CASSYEWNTEAFF.

This clonotype was found a few times. The V gene is TRBV10-3, the J gene TRBJ1-5; TRBD1 matches at 8 bases. The germline V gene encodes CDR1 ENHRY and CDR2 SYGVKD. CDR3 size: 13 residues. V shed 8 bases, J shed 4 bases, and the junction held 4 bases outside the gene matches. CDR3 coding DNA: TGTGCCATCCTCCGGGACAGGAATCAGCCCCAGCATTTT. This sequence encodes CAILRDRNQPQHF.

There are a few counts of this clonotype. This chain connects TRBV6-4 to TRBJ2-3, with D possibly being TRBD1 (6 bases). Trimming pared 3 bases from V and 2 bases from J, leaving 9 bases between. CDR1 is MRHNA, CDR2 SNTAGT, per germline. The CDR3 is made up of 14 amino acids. The DNA of the CDR3 is TGTGCCAGCAGTGAACAGGGCTCCACAGATACGCAGTATTTT. Translating gives CASSEQGSTDTQYF.

This clonotype came up a few times. The rearrangement joins TRBV20-1 to TRBJ2-1; 13 bases are a match to TRBD2. Germline trimming cut 3 bases from V and 8 bases from J; bases unmatched to any gene: 7. The CDR3 has 15 amino acids. Germline V gene sequence: CDR1 DFQATT, CDR2 SNEGSKA (reference sequence). The CDR3 region is CSASSRLAGGDEQFF. CDR3 DNA sequence: TGCAGTGCTAGCTCGCGACTAGCGGGGGGTGATGAGCAGTTCTTC.

There are a few counts of this clonotype. This chain connects TRBV5-1 to TRBJ2-7; D may be TRBD1 (5 bases). The CDR3 length is 16 residues. In germline, CDR1 is SGHRS, CDR2 YFSETQ. Trimming shortened V by 3 bases and J by 3 bases, and 19 bases separated the two germline ends. CDR3 nucleotide sequence: TGCGCCAGCAGCTACGGCCTTCTCCACGACAGCTACGAGCAGTACTTC. The encoded protein is CASSYGLLHDSYEQYF.

There are many counts of this clonotype. The genes are TRBV18 and TRBJ1-2; TRBD1 might be the D (5 bases). Germline V gene lookup returns CDR1 KGHSH and CDR2 LQKENI. The V end was cut by 4 bases, the J end by 0 bases, with 12 bases between. The CDR3 covers 15 residues. The CDR3 DNA is TGTGCCAGCTCACGACCGGGACTTACTAACTATGGCTACACCTTC. This sequence encodes CASSRPGLTNYGYTF.